The clone carrying this T cell receptor beta chain was seen only a few times. These data are taken from a study of T-cell memory formation after mild COVID-19. TCRdb analysed the 5' RACE reads with MiXCR anew, one entry per CDR3 protein. Altogether approximately 250,000 distinct CDR3 sequences are present, over 15% being singletons, with the ten largest covering 20% to 25%. Sequenced input: PBMCs or a T cell subset sorted from them (not recorded which). The source of this sequence is a man aged 18 to 30 who had mild COVID-19 (a few samples of this study predate the infection). Cell type and time point are not known.

CDR3 region: CASSPGHAENIQYF. CDR3 nucleotides: TGTGCCAGCAGTCCCGGACACGCTGAGAACATTCAGTACTTC. This chain connects TRBV12-3 or TRBV12-4 to TRBJ2-4; tentatively, D is TRBD1 (5 bases). The CDR3 is made up of 14 amino acids. Trimming left V 5 bases short and J 7 bases short, with 15 bases between.